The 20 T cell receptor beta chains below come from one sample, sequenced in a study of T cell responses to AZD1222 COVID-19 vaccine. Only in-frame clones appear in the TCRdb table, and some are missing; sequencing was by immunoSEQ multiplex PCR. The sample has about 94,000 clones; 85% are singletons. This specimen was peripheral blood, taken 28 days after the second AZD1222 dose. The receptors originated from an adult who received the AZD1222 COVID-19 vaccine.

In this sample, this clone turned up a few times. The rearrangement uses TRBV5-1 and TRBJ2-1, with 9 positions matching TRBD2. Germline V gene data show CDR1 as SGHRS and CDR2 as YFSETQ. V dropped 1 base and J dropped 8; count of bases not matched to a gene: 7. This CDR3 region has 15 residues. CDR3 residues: CASSLMASGAHEQFF. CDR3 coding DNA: TGCGCCAGCAGCTTGATGGCTAGCGGGGCGCATGAGCAGTTCTTC. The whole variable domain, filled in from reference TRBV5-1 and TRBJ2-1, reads KAGVTQTPRYLIKTRGQQVTLSCSPISGHRSVSWYQQTPGQGLQFLFEYFSETQRNKGNFPGRFSGRQFSNSRSEMNVSTLELGDSALYLCASSLMASGAHEQFFGPGTRLTVL.

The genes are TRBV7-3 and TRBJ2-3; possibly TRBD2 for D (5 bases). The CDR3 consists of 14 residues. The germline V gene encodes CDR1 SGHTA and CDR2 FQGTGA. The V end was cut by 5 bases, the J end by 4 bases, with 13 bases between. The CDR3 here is CASSPIAAADTQYF. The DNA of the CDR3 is TGTGCCAGCAGCCCGATTGCAGCGGCAGATACGCAGTATTTT.

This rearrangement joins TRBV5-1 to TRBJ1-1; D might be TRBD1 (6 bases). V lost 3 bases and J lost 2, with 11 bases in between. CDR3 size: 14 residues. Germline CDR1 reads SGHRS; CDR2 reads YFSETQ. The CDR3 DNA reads TGCGCCAGCAGCTCCCGGACAGCCAACACTGAAGCTTTCTTT. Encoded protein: CASSSRTANTEAFF.

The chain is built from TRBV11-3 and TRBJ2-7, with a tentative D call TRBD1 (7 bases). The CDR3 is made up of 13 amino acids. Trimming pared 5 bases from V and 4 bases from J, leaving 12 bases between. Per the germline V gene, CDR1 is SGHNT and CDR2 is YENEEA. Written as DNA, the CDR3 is TGTGCCAGCAGCCCAGGGGGGAGTTACGAGCAGTACTTC. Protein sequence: CASSPGGSYEQYF.

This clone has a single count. For the CDR3, the DNA is TGCGCCAGCAGTAGACAGGTGAACACTGAAGCTTTCTTT. This gives the protein CASSRQVNTEAFF. The rearrangement links TRBV10-2 to TRBJ1-1, with TRBD1 as a possible D gene (6 bases). Trimming removed 5 bases from V and 0 bases from J, with 7 bases in between. The CDR3 has 13 amino acids. Germline V lookup: CDR1 WSHSY, CDR2 SAAADI.

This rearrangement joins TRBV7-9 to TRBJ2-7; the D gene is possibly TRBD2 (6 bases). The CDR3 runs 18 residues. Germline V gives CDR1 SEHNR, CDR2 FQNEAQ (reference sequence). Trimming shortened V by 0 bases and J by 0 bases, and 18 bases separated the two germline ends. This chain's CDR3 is CASSLANRLDGSSYEQYF. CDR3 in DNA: TGTGCCAGCAGCTTAGCGAATCGACTAGATGGGAGCTCCTACGAGCAGTACTTC.

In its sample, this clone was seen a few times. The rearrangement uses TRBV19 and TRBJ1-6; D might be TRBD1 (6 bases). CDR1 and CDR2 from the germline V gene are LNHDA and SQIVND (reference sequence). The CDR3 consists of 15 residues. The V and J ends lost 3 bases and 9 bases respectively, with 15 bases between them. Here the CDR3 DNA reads TGTGCCAGTAGTATTTCACAGGGCGGCGGTTCACCCCTCCACTTT. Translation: CASSISQGGGSPLHF.

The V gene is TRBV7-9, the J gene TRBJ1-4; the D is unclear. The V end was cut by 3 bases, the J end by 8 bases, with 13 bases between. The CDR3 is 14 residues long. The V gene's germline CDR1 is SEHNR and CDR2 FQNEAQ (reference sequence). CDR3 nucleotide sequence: TGTGCCAGCAGCTTCACTGGGGTCGGCGAAAAACTGTTTTTT. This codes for CASSFTGVGEKLFF.

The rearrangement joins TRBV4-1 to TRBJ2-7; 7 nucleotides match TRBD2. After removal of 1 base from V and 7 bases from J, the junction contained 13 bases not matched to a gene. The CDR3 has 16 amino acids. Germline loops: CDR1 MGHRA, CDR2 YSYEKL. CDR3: CASSQGHGGGPWEQYF. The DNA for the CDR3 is TGCGCCAGCAGCCAAGGTCATGGGGGAGGGCCGTGGGAGCAGTACTTC.

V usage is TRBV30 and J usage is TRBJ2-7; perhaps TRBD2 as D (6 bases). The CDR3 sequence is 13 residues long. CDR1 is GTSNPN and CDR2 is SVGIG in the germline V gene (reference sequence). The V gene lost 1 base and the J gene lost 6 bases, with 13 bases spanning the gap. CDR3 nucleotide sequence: TGTGCCTGGAGTGACCCTCCTAGCGCCGAGCAGTACTTC. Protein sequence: CAWSDPPSAEQYF. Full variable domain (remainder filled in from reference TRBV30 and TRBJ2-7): SQTIHQWPATLVQPVGSPLSLECTVEGTSNPNLYWYRQAAGRGLQLLFYSVGIGQISSEVPQNLSASRPQDRQFILSSKKLLLSDSGFYLCAWSDPPSAEQYFGPGTRLTVT.

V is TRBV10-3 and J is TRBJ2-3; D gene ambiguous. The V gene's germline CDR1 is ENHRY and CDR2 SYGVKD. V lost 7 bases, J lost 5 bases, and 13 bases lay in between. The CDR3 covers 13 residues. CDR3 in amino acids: CAIKGLVGDTQYF. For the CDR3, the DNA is TGTGCCATCAAGGGCCTAGTGGGAGATACGCAGTATTTT.

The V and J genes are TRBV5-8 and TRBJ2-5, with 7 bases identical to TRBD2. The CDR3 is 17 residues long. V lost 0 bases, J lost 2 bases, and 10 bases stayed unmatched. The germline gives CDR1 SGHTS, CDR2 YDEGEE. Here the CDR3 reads CASSLGFSGLEQETQYF. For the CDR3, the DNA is TGTGCCAGCAGCTTGGGATTTAGCGGGCTCGAGCAAGAGACCCAGTACTTC.

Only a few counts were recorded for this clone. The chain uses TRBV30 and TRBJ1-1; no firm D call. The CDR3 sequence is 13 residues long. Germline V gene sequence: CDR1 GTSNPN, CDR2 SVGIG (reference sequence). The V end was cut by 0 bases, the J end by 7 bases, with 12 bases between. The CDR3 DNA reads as TGTGCCTGGAGTGTAGGTAGGAGAGGTGAAGCTTTCTTT. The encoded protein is CAWSVGRRGEAFF.

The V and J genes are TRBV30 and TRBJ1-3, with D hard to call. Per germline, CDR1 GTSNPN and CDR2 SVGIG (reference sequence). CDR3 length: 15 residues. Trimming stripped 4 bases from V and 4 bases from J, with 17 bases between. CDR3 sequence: CAWTKPHGMGNTIYF. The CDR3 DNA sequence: TGTGCCTGGACTAAGCCTCATGGAATGGGAAACACCATATATTTT.

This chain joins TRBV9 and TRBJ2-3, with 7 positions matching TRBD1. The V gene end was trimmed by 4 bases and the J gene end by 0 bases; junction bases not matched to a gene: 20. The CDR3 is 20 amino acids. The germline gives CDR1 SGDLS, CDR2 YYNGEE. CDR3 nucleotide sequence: TGTGCCAGCAGCCAACGGACAGGACCCGCTTCTCTTTCTAGCACAGATACGCAGTATTTT. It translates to CASSQRTGPASLSSTDTQYF.

The CDR3 sequence: CASSLGTFNEQFF. CDR3 DNA sequence: TGTGCCAGCAGCCTAGGGACTTTCAATGAGCAGTTCTTC. This chain joins TRBV7-3 and TRBJ2-1, with D possibly being TRBD2 (6 bases). CDR3 length: 13 amino acids. V lost 5 bases and J lost 6, with 11 bases in between. Germline V CDR1 and CDR2: SGHTA, FQGTGA.

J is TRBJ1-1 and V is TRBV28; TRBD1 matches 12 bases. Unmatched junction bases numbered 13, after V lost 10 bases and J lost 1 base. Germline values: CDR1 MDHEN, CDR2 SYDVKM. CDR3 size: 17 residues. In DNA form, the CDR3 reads TGTGCCACCAAAAAGACCGGGACAGGGGGCCGGAACACTGAAGCTTTCTTT. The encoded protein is CATKKTGTGGRNTEAFF.

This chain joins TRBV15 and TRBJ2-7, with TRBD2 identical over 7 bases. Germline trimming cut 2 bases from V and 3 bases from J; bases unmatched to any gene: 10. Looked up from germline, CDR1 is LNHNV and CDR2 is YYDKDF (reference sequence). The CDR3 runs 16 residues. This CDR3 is CATSRKSVSGGYEQYF. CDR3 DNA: TGTGCCACCAGCAGAAAATCTGTATCGGGGGGCTACGAGCAGTACTTC.

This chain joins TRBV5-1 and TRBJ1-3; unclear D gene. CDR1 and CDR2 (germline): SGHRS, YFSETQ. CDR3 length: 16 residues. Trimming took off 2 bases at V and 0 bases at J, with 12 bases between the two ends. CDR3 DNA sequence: TGCGCCAGCAGCTTACGGACGTCGACCTCTGGAAACACCATATATTTT. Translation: CASSLRTSTSGNTIYF.

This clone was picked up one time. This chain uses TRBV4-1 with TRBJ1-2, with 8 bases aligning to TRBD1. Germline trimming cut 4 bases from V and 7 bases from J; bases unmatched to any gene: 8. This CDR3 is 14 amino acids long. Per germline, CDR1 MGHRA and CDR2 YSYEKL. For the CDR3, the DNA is TGCGCCAGCAGCCGAGTACAGGGGGGTGGTGGCTACACCTTC. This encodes CASSRVQGGGGYTF.